Listed below are T cell receptor beta chains from one sample, sequenced in a study of CD8 T cells in ankylosing spondylitis. TCRdb reprocessed the 5' RACE reads via MiXCR and lists one record per CDR3 protein. The sample holds tens of thousands of distinct CDR3 sequences; 3% to 3.5% are singletons and the top ten take approximately 2.9%. The sample consisted of blood, either unsorted or a sorted T cell fraction (not recorded which). These receptors originate from a male donor with ankylosing spondylitis or in good health (not recorded which). Both conserved end residues are part of each CDR3. Fields, in order: V gene, clone size, J gene, D gene, CDR3 protein, CDR3 DNA. D genes are given only for firm matches. The size entry is marked missing in some rows and otherwise reads once, few, many or a size class.

>TRBV9|-|TRBJ1-3|-
CASSRTGSHFGNTIYF
TGTGCCAGCAGCCGGACCGGGTCCCACTTTGGAAACACCATATATTTT
>TRBV9|many|TRBJ1-1|-
CASSKVGATEAFF
TGTGCCAGCAGCAAGGTGGGGGCCACTGAAGCTTTCTTT
>TRBV9|many|TRBJ2-1|TRBD2
CASNSGGLSNEQFF
TGTGCCAGCAATAGCGGGGGCTTAAGCAATGAGCAGTTCTTC
>TRBV9|many|TRBJ2-3|-
CASSVLGSGTDTQYF
TGTGCCAGCAGCGTTCTCGGGAGCGGCACAGATACGCAGTATTTT
>TRBV9|many|TRBJ2-3|-
CASSLPRGVADTQYF
TGTGCCAGCAGCCTCCCTAGGGGGGTGGCAGATACGCAGTATTTT
>TRBV9|many|TRBJ1-4|-
CASSPSGGVGEKLFF
TGTGCCAGCAGCCCCTCCGGGGGGGTTGGTGAAAAACTGTTTTTT
>TRBV9|many|TRBJ2-2|TRBD2
CASSLGTSGGELFF
TGTGCCAGCAGCCTGGGGACTAGCGGCGGGGAGCTGTTTTTT
>TRBV9|many|TRBJ2-2|TRBD1
CASSVLPGQGATGELFF
TGTGCCAGCAGCGTACTTCCAGGACAGGGCGCCACCGGGGAGCTGTTTTTT
>TRBV9|many|TRBJ2-3|TRBD2
CASSEGLAGAPDTQYF
TGTGCCAGCAGCGAGGGACTAGCGGGGGCCCCAGATACGCAGTATTTT
>TRBV9|many|TRBJ2-5|-
CASSVGVLETQYF
TGTGCCAGCAGCGTAGGGGTATTAGAGACCCAGTACTTC
>TRBV9|many|TRBJ1-1|-
CASSVGATVNTEAFF
TGTGCCAGCAGCGTAGGGGCGACAGTGAACACTGAAGCTTTCTTT
>TRBV9|many|TRBJ2-3|TRBD1
CASSVRTGVSDTQYF
TGTGCCAGCAGCGTACGTACAGGGGTATCAGATACGCAGTATTTT
>TRBV9|many|TRBJ2-2|-
CASSVGGAVNTGELFF
TGTGCCAGCAGCGTAGGGGGGGCCGTGAACACCGGGGAGCTGTTTTTT
>TRBV11-3|medium-sized|TRBJ1-5|TRBD1
CASSLPDRVRNQPQHF
TGTGCCAGCAGCCTCCCGGACAGGGTGCGCAATCAGCCCCAGCATTTT
>TRBV9|many|TRBJ2-5|-
CASSVAGYQETQYF
TGTGCCAGCAGCGTAGCAGGGTACCAAGAGACCCAGTACTTC
>TRBV9|many|TRBJ2-5|-
CASSVGTYQETQYF
TGTGCCAGCAGCGTCGGGACGTACCAAGAGACCCAGTACTTC
>TRBV9|many|TRBJ2-5|-
CASSVSGHRYVETQYF
TGTGCCAGCAGCGTAAGCGGACATCGGTACGTGGAGACCCAGTACTTC
>TRBV9|many|TRBJ2-1|-
CASSPVRPSSYNEQFF
TGTGCCAGCAGCCCCGTCCGTCCGAGCTCCTACAATGAGCAGTTCTTC
>TRBV9|many|TRBJ2-3|TRBD1
CASSVADRGANTQYF
TGTGCCAGCAGCGTAGCCGACAGGGGCGCAAATACGCAGTATTTT
>TRBV9|many|TRBJ2-2|TRBD1
CASRAGQGNTGELFF
TGTGCCAGCAGAGCGGGACAGGGGAACACCGGGGAGCTGTTTTTT
>TRBV9|many|TRBJ2-2|-
CASTPVEGRGNTGELFF
TGTGCCAGCACCCCCGTAGAGGGAAGGGGGAACACCGGGGAGCTGTTTTTT
>TRBV9|many|TRBJ2-3|-
CASGQFGSTDTQYF
TGTGCCAGCGGCCAGTTCGGGAGCACAGATACGCAGTATTTT
>TRBV9|many|TRBJ2-2|TRBD2
CASSETGLAVLVGELFF
TGTGCCAGCAGCGAGACGGGACTAGCGGTTTTAGTGGGGGAGCTGTTTTTT
>TRBV9|many|TRBJ2-1|-
CASSKGYWSSYNEQFF
TGTGCCAGCAGTAAAGGGTACTGGAGCTCCTACAATGAGCAGTTCTTC
>TRBV9|many|TRBJ2-1|TRBD1
CASSVVGQGVGEQFF
TGTGCCAGCAGCGTAGTGGGACAGGGGGTCGGGGAGCAGTTCTTC
>TRBV9|many|TRBJ2-3|-
CASSVSFRGSSTDTQYF
TGTGCCAGCAGCGTAAGCTTCCGGGGCTCTAGCACAGATACGCAGTATTTT
>TRBV9|-|TRBJ1-1|-
CASSNQPDGSARAFF
TGTGCCAGCAGCAACCAACCGGACGGTTCCGCAAGGGCTTTCTTT
>TRBV9|many|TRBJ2-3|TRBD2
CASSGLAGSTDTQYF
TGTGCCAGCAGCGGACTAGCGGGAAGCACAGATACGCAGTATTTT
>TRBV9|many|TRBJ2-1|TRBD2
CASSVAASGNEQFF
TGTGCCAGCAGCGTAGCGGCTAGCGGCAATGAGCAGTTCTTC
>TRBV9|-|TRBJ2-1|TRBD2
CASSPLGRSGGVYNEQFF
TGTGCCAGCAGCCCCCTAGGTAGGAGCGGGGGGGTTTACAATGAGCAGTTCTTC
>TRBV9|many|TRBJ2-2|-
CASSEGQINTGELFF
TGTGCCAGCAGCGAAGGACAGATCAACACCGGGGAGCTGTTTTTT
>TRBV9|many|TRBJ2-1|-
CASSRDGYNEQFF
TGTGCCAGCAGTCGGGACGGATACAATGAGCAGTTCTTC
>TRBV9|many|TRBJ2-2|TRBD1
CASSVEPGGYTGELFF
TGTGCCAGCAGCGTAGAGCCAGGGGGCTACACCGGGGAGCTGTTTTTT
>TRBV9|-|TRBJ2-2|TRBD2
CASSVGRTSGLTNTGELFF
TGTGCCAGCAGCGTAGGTCGGACTAGCGGACTTACGAACACCGGGGAGCTGTTTTTT
>TRBV9|many|TRBJ1-1|-
CASSVEGSGTEAFF
TGTGCCAGCAGCGTAGAGGGGTCTGGCACTGAAGCTTTCTTT
>TRBV9|many|TRBJ2-2|-
CASSAALTPGELFF
TGTGCCAGCAGCGCCGCCCTTACTCCGGGGGAGCTGTTTTTT
>TRBV9|many|TRBJ1-1|TRBD1
CASSLRGANTEAFF
TGTGCCAGCAGCCTCAGGGGGGCGAACACTGAAGCTTTCTTT
>TRBV9|many|TRBJ2-3|-
CASSVLGDTDTQYF
TGTGCCAGCAGCGTACTGGGGGACACAGATACGCAGTATTTT
>TRBV9|many|TRBJ1-2|-
CASSRPQGYHYGYTF
TGTGCCAGCAGCAGACCCCAGGGTTATCACTATGGCTACACCTTC
>TRBV9|many|TRBJ2-1|-
CASSQGGLYNEQFF
TGTGCCAGCAGCCAAGGGGGATTATACAATGAGCAGTTCTTC
>TRBV9|many|TRBJ2-1|TRBD2
CASSVGASGEVGNEQFF
TGTGCCAGCAGCGTAGGGGCTAGCGGGGAGGTGGGCAATGAGCAGTTCTTC
>TRBV9|many|TRBJ1-1|-
CASSVVGENEAFF
TGTGCCAGCAGCGTAGTGGGTGAGAATGAAGCTTTCTTT